This T cell receptor beta chain was observed in a study of T cells in Graves' hyperthyroidism and ophthalmopathy. Germline V gene sequence: CDR1 KGHSH, CDR2 LQKENI. The CDR3 consists of 14 residues. V lost 2 bases to trimming and J lost 2 bases, with 8 bases between them. Amplified TCR beta CDR3 regions derived from RNA transcripts. First-round RT-PCR with HTBI primers amplified the TCR CDR3 region. MiXCR was run by TCRdb on the multiplex PCR reads, yielding one entry per CDR3 protein. The table records roughly 280,000 distinct CDR3 sequences, about 20% of them present only once. V is TRBV18 and J is TRBJ2-3; a possible D gene is TRBD2 (5 bases). The sample taken for sequencing was blood. This receptor was taken from a man aged 25 to 45 with Graves' ophthalmopathy. The CDR3 nucleotides read TGTGCCAGCTCACCAGCGGGTAACACAGATACGCAGTATTTT. Its translation: CASSPAGNTDTQYF.